This is a list of T cell receptor beta chains from one sample in a study of T cells after yellow fever vaccination. TCRdb redid the calling of the 5' RACE reads with MiXCR, one entry per CDR3 protein. The sample consists of around 360,000 distinct CDR3 sequences, 11% of them appearing once. The sample was PBMCs, taken on the day of the first yellow fever vaccination. The receptors derive from a man between 18 and 29 years old who received the YFV17D yellow fever vaccine. Both conserved end residues are part of each CDR3. A D gene is named only where the DNA matches it firmly. Not every row has a clone size; where given, it reads once, few, many or a size class.

d_gene,j_gene,v_gene,abundance,CDR3nt,CDR3aa
.,TRBJ1-1,TRBV5-1,once,TGCGCCAGCAGCCTGGAAATGACGACGGCTGAAGCTTTCTTT,CASSLEMTTAEAFF
.,TRBJ1-1,TRBV12-3/TRBV12-4,few,TGTGCCAGCGCACCGGCGGGCACTGAAGCTTTCTTT,CASAPAGTEAFF
.,TRBJ2-7,TRBV18,.,TGTGCCAGCTCACCGAGTTCCCCAGGGGAGGGCTACGAGCAGTACTTC,CASSPSSPGEGYEQYF
.,TRBJ2-3,TRBV20-1,few,TGCAGTGCTAGGGGGGGGCGGGGCCCGATTACAGATACGCAGTATTTT,CSARGGRGPITDTQYF
TRBD2,TRBJ2-3,TRBV5-4,.,TGTGCCAGCAGTCCCGGGACTAGCGGGTCCACAGATACGCAGTATTTT,CASSPGTSGSTDTQYF
.,TRBJ1-4,TRBV18,.,TGTGCCAGCTCACCTACTAAGGACAGCTCTAATGAAAAACTGTTTTTT,CASSPTKDSSNEKLFF
.,TRBJ2-6,TRBV29-1,.,TGCAGACCCTGCGCCTCTGGGGCCAACGTCCTGACTTTC,CRPCASGANVLTF
.,TRBJ2-7,TRBV12-3/TRBV12-4,few,TGTGCCAGCACCACTTGGACTGATAGCTACGAGCAGTACTTC,CASTTWTDSYEQYF
TRBD2,TRBJ2-5,TRBV12-3/TRBV12-4,few,TGTGCCAGCCAGCGGGGACCCGCCTCGGAGACCCAGTACTTC,CASQRGPASETQYF
TRBD1,TRBJ2-2,TRBV30,.,TGTGCCTGGAGTCGTCCCGGGACAGTGAACACCGGGGAGCTGTTTTTT,CAWSRPGTVNTGELFF
.,TRBJ2-5,TRBV7-9,.,TGTGCCAGCAGCTTAGCGCTCCGGACAGACCCTCAAGAGACCCAGTACTTC,CASSLALRTDPQETQYF
.,TRBJ2-4,TRBV12-3/TRBV12-4,few,TGTGCCAGCAGTTTCAGGGTTACCTTAGCCAAAAACATTCAGTACTTC,CASSFRVTLAKNIQYF
.,TRBJ1-2,TRBV18,few,TGTGCCAGCTCAGAACAGGGCAGATTCTATGGCTACACCTTC,CASSEQGRFYGYTF
.,TRBJ2-2,TRBV7-9,.,TGTGCCAGCAGGTCGACCAGGAACACCGGGGAGCTGTTTTTT,CASRSTRNTGELFF
TRBD2,TRBJ2-3,TRBV12-3/TRBV12-4,many,TGTGCCAGCACCCCGGGACTAGCGGGGGGAGATACGCAGTATTTT,CASTPGLAGGDTQYF
TRBD1,TRBJ1-1,TRBV4-1,few,TGCGCCAGCAGCCAAGAACAGGGGGACACTGAAGCTTTCTTT,CASSQEQGDTEAFF
.,TRBJ2-7,TRBV9,few,TGTGCCAGCAGCGTAGGGGGGAAAATCTCCTACGAGCAGTACTTC,CASSVGGKISYEQYF
.,TRBJ1-4,TRBV5-5,few,TGTGCCAGCAGCTTGGTGACCGTTTATAATGAAAAACTGTTTTTT,CASSLVTVYNEKLFF
.,TRBJ1-2,TRBV4-1,.,TGCGCCAGCAGCCAAGATCAGATGGGCGCCTATGGCTACACCTTC,CASSQDQMGAYGYTF
.,TRBJ2-2,TRBV5-1,few,TGCGCCAGCTCGGGTTCTGTGGCGGACACCGGGGAGCTGTTTTTT,CASSGSVADTGELFF
TRBD2,TRBJ2-5,TRBV15,few,TGTGCCACCAGCATCGAGGGACTAGCGGGGGAGACCCAGTACTTC,CATSIEGLAGETQYF
TRBD1,TRBJ2-5,TRBV6-6,few,TGTGCCAGCAGACCTACAGGGGAAGAGACCCAGTACTTC,CASRPTGEETQYF
.,TRBJ1-2,TRBV10-3,few,TGTGCCATCAGTGAGTCGATAGAGGGGGTGTTCTATGGCTACACCTTC,CAISESIEGVFYGYTF
TRBD1,TRBJ1-1,TRBV5-4,.,TGTGCCAGCAGCGCCCAAACAGGGGAGACTGAAGCTTTCTTT,CASSAQTGETEAFF
.,TRBJ2-1,TRBV7-3,.,TGTGCCAGCAGCCCGAGCCCGGAGGATGAGCAGTTCTTC,CASSPSPEDEQFF
TRBD1,TRBJ1-5,TRBV20-1,.,TGCAGTGCTTCGACAGGGGGAAGCAATCAGCCCCAGCATTTT,CSASTGGSNQPQHF
.,TRBJ1-6,TRBV12-3/TRBV12-4,.,TGTGCCAGCAGCCTACAGGGTGGCAATTCACCCCTCCACTTT,CASSLQGGNSPLHF
.,TRBJ1-2,TRBV2,few,TGTGCCAGCAATGGGGTGATGGGCTACACCTTC,CASNGVMGYTF
.,TRBJ1-2,TRBV5-4,.,TGTGCCAGCAGCTTGACGACGTTTTCGGGAGGCTACACCTTC,CASSLTTFSGGYTF